These 14 T cell receptor beta chains were sequenced from one sample in a study of shared clonotypes between healthy human individuals. Assay used: immunoSEQ multiplex PCR; TCRdb lists only in-frame clones, some missing. Of 1.5 million to 2.5 million clones detected, 85% to 95% appear once; the ten largest clones hold under 1.5%. The naive CD8 population came from CD45RO-negative cells selected for CCR7, without terminally differentiated effector memory CD45RA+ cells. Sequenced sample: naive CD8+ T cells sorted from blood. The origin of the receptors is a man aged 18-30 years in good health.

The chain uses TRBV7-2 and TRBJ2-7; the match to TRBD2 covers 10 bases. CDR1 and CDR2 (germline): SGHTA, FQGNSA. After removal of 5 bases from V and 3 bases from J, the junction contained 7 bases not matched to a gene. The CDR3 extends over 15 amino acids. Here the CDR3 DNA reads TGTGCCAGCAGCCCACCGGGACTAGCGAGCTACGAGCAGTACTTC. Translating it yields CASSPPGLASYEQYF.

Of note for this clone: Different DNA sequences within this sample yield the same CDR3. The chain couples TRBV28 to TRBJ2-7; D unclear. The V gene's germline CDR1 is MDHEN and CDR2 SYDVKM. The CDR3 consists of 12 residues. The V end was cut by 2 bases, the J end by 4 bases, with 6 bases between. The CDR3 DNA is TGTGCCAGCAGTTTAGTGGGTTACGAGCAGTACTTC. It is translated as CASSLVGYEQYF.

The rearrangement links TRBV4-3 to TRBJ2-5, with 9 bases matching TRBD1. CDR3 length equals 16 residues. Germline trimming cut 4 bases from V and 4 bases from J; bases unmatched to any gene: 10. Germline assignment: CDR1 LGHNA and CDR2 YSLEER. CDR3 in DNA: TGCGCCAGCAGCCTACCGGGACAGGGAATGGGAGAGACCCAGTACTTC. Its protein product is CASSLPGQGMGETQYF.

The chain links TRBV5-6 to TRBJ1-6; D possibly corresponds to TRBD1 (6 bases). Trimming stripped 1 base from V and 5 bases from J, with 10 bases between. The CDR3 is made up of 15 amino acids. Germline V gives CDR1 SGHDT, CDR2 YYEEEE. The CDR3 bases are TGTGCCAGCAGCTTGAGGGGGGGCGATAATTCACCCCTCCACTTT. This encodes CASSLRGGDNSPLHF. The full variable domain, in which reference TRBV5-6 and TRBJ1-6 provide the parts outside the CDR3, is DAGVTQSPTHLIKTRGQQVTLRCSPKSGHDTVSWYQQALGQGPQFIFQYYEEEERQRGNFPDRFSGHQFPNYSSELNVNALLLGDSALYLCASSLRGGDNSPLHFGNGTRLTVT.

The chain employs TRBV11-3 and TRBJ2-7; no definite D call. The germline CDR1 and CDR2 sequences are SGHNT and YENEEA. CDR3 length equals 12 residues. Trimming stripped 4 bases from V and 5 bases from J, with 9 bases between. The CDR3 sequence is CASSSLGNEQYF. DNA of the CDR3: TGTGCCAGCAGCTCTTTAGGGAACGAGCAGTACTTC.

This clone was counted once. J is TRBJ2-3 and V is TRBV7-9, with D possibly being TRBD2 (6 bases). Trimming removed 6 bases from V and 2 bases from J, with 9 bases in between. The CDR3 has 13 residues. CDR1 and CDR2 (germline): SEHNR, FQNEAQ (reference sequence). CDR3 amino acids: CASRGGLTDTQYF. The CDR3 DNA sequence: TGTGCCAGCAGGGGGGGACTCACAGATACGCAGTATTTT.

The chain recombines TRBV6-1 with TRBJ2-7, with 7 bases aligning to TRBD2. CDR1 and CDR2 from the germline V gene are MNHNS and SASEGT. The CDR3 spans 14 residues. J was trimmed by 3 bases and V by 8 bases; bases with no gene match: 10. This CDR3 reads CASPPRGENYEQYF. The CDR3 nucleotides read TGTGCCAGCCCCCCACGGGGGGAAAACTACGAGCAGTACTTC.

V and J are TRBV25-1 and TRBJ1-2; the match to TRBD1 covers 8 bases. With V trimmed by 2 bases and J by 5 bases, 13 bases remained unmatched. This CDR3 has 17 amino acids. Germline CDR1 is MGHDK and CDR2 is SYGVNS. The CDR3 loop is CASSEEGYGTGWYGYTF. The CDR3 DNA is TGTGCCAGCAGTGAAGAGGGATATGGGACAGGCTGGTATGGCTACACCTTC.

Only one count was recorded for this clone. CDR3 in DNA: TGTGCCAGCAGTGACCGGGGGGCGACCTACGAGCAGTACTTC. This gives the protein CASSDRGATYEQYF. The chain is built from TRBV27 and TRBJ2-7, with D perhaps TRBD2 (7 bases). The V gene lost 5 bases and the J gene lost 2 bases, with 13 bases spanning the gap. CDR3 length: 14 amino acids. Looked up from germline, CDR1 is MNHEY and CDR2 is SMNVEV (reference sequence).

This chain connects TRBV29-1 to TRBJ2-7; 7 bases match TRBD1. Germline values: CDR1 SQVTM, CDR2 ANQGSEA. J gave up 2 bases and V 0 bases, and 4 bases lay outside the gene matches. This CDR3 comprises 14 residues. For the CDR3, the DNA is TGCAGCGTTGAAGATGCGACAGGGACCTACGAGCAGTACTTC. Translated, it gives CSVEDATGTYEQYF.

Points on this clone: Different DNA sequences within this sample yield the same CDR3. This chain links TRBV27 with TRBJ2-1; no clear D. This CDR3 is built from 15 residues. Trimming left V 4 bases short and J 0 bases short, with 10 bases between. Looked up from germline, CDR1 is MNHEY and CDR2 is SMNVEV (reference sequence). CDR3 sequence (DNA): TGTGCCAGCAGTTCACTCCCAAGCTCCTACAATGAGCAGTTCTTC. Encoded protein: CASSSLPSSYNEQFF.

This chain links TRBV5-4 with TRBJ2-1; 11 positions agree with TRBD2. The junction had 6 bases not matched to a gene; V was cut back by 3 bases and J by 7 bases. There are 15 residues in the CDR3. Germline values: CDR1 SGHNT, CDR2 YYREEE (reference sequence). CDR3 region: CASSWGPSGRNEQFF. In DNA form, the CDR3 reads TGTGCCAGCAGCTGGGGTCCTAGCGGGAGGAATGAGCAGTTCTTC.

The chain joins TRBV30 to TRBJ2-7, with 7 bases aligning to TRBD1. V gave up 3 bases and J gave up 1 base; unmatched junction bases: 6. Germline-derived CDR1 and CDR2 are GTSNPN and SVGIG (reference sequence). This CDR3 contains 14 residues. The CDR3 here is CAWSRQGTSYEQYF. Here the CDR3 DNA reads TGTGCCTGGAGCCGACAGGGAACGTCCTACGAGCAGTACTTC.

This clone appeared once. This chain connects TRBV6-5 to TRBJ2-3; D is ambiguous. CDR1 is MNHEY, CDR2 SVGAGI, per germline. CDR3 length: 16 residues. Trimming left V 4 bases short and J 2 bases short, with 16 bases between. The CDR3 nucleotides read TGTGCCAGCAGTTTAGGGCCTCCTTCACCCACAGATACGCAGTATTTT. It translates to CASSLGPPSPTDTQYF.